These T cell receptor beta chains were read from a single sample in a study of vaccination effects on CD4 cells after COVID-19. The repertoire was sequenced with immunoSEQ multiplex PCR; TCRdb's copy has only in-frame clones and lacks some. The top ten hold 2% to 3% of the sample, which has 50,000 or so clones, roughly 80% seen once. Their antigens are not known. Here the sequenced sample was CD4+ T cells from PBMCs cultured with HCoV-229E spike peptides, taken before COVID-19 vaccination. Receptor source: a human donor who received a COVID-19 vaccine. Each CDR3 is given with its conserved first and last residue. D genes are given only for firm matches. Clone size, where shown, is once, few, many, or a class for clones that have expanded.

>.|few|TRBJ1-1|TRBV6-5
TGTGCCAGCAGGCAGGGTGAAGCTTTCTTT
CASRQGEAFF
>.|once|TRBJ2-1|TRBV11-1
TGTGCCAGCAGCTCCGCCGGGGAGCAGTTCTTC
CASSSAGEQFF
>.|.|TRBJ1-1|TRBV7-3
TGTGCCAGCAGCATACAGGCGACGAACACTGAAGCTTTCTTT
CASSIQATNTEAFF
>.|.|TRBJ2-1|TRBV18
TGTGCCAGCTCACCCCAGGGGGGATCCTACAATGAGCAGTTCTTC
CASSPQGGSYNEQFF
>.|.|TRBJ2-5|TRBV5-1
TGCGCCAGCAGCTTGGGCCACTCTGGGGGAGGAGGGGAGACCCAGTACTTC
CASSLGHSGGGGETQYF
>TRBD2|.|TRBJ2-5|TRBV5-1
TGCGCCAGCAGCTTGGTGCTAGCGGGGGCCTCAGGAGAGACCCAGTACTTC
CASSLVLAGASGETQYF
>.|.|TRBJ1-1|TRBV7-2
TGTGCCAGCAGCTTAGGGTTTGGGAGCTCTGAAGCTTTCTTT
CASSLGFGSSEAFF
>.|.|TRBJ2-3|TRBV24-1
TGTGCCTCCGCTAGCACAGATACGCAGTATTTT
CASASTDTQYF
>.|.|TRBJ1-3|TRBV4-3
TGCGCCAGCAGCCAAGGTGACGTTGGAAACACCATATATTTT
CASSQGDVGNTIYF
>.|.|TRBJ1-2|TRBV6-5
TGTGCCAGCAGTCTAATAAATACGGACCTCTATGGCTACACCTTC
CASSLINTDLYGYTF
>.|.|TRBJ1-5|TRBV6-2/TRBV6-3
TGTGCCAGCAGTGGACAGAGTTTCCAGCCCCAGCATTTT
CASSGQSFQPQHF
>TRBD2|.|TRBJ2-1|TRBV6-4
TGTGCCAGCAGCGCGGCAGGGGCTAGCGGGGGGGCCAATCGCCTCAATGAGCAGTTCTTC
CASSAAGASGGANRLNEQFF
>TRBD2|.|TRBJ2-6|TRBV24-1
TGTGCCACCGCCGAAAGCGGGGGCTCTGGGGCCAACGTCCTGACTTTC
CATAESGGSGANVLTF
>TRBD1|.|TRBJ1-1|TRBV28
TGTGCCAGCAGTACCCCCGGGACAGGGAGAACTGAAGCTTTCTTT
CASSTPGTGRTEAFF
>TRBD1|.|TRBJ2-5|TRBV7-8
TGTGCCAGCAGCCGCCTCGTAGGGGGCGACCCGGAGACCCAGTACTTC
CASSRLVGGDPETQYF
>.|.|TRBJ2-2|TRBV5-1
TGCGCCAGCAGCTTGGTCGGCATTATCGCCGGGGAGCTGTTTTTT
CASSLVGIIAGELFF
>.|.|TRBJ1-5|TRBV23-1
TGCGCCAGCAGTCAAACCACGGGAGGGGCGTCGAAGGATCAGCCCCAGCATTTT
CASSQTTGGASKDQPQHF
>.|.|TRBJ2-3|TRBV10-3
TGTGCCATCAGTGACCTGACAGGATTTGACACAGATACGCAGTATTTT
CAISDLTGFDTDTQYF
>.|.|TRBJ2-5|TRBV7-7
TGTGCCAGCTCACCCACGGGGCTAGCTATGGAGACCCAGTACTTC
CASSPTGLAMETQYF
>TRBD1|.|TRBJ2-3|TRBV19
TGTGCCAGTACCCACAGGGGCCTCACAGATACGCAGTATTTT
CASTHRGLTDTQYF
>.|.|TRBJ2-3|TRBV2
TGTGCCAGCAGTGAATCAGATACGCAGTATTTT
CASSESDTQYF
>.|once|TRBJ1-4|TRBV5-1
TGCGCCAGCAGGGAGGAGCCTCTCTCCGCAAAACTGTTTTTT
CASREEPLSAKLFF
>.|few|TRBJ1-1|TRBV19
TGTGCCAGTAGTATCCTACAGGGCCGTTTCGTGGGGACTGAAGCTTTCTTT
CASSILQGRFVGTEAFF
>.|.|TRBJ1-3|TRBV19
TGTGCCAGTAGTAGGCCCCCCGGCTCTGGAAACACCATATATTTT
CASSRPPGSGNTIYF
>TRBD1|.|TRBJ1-4|TRBV7-8
TGTGCCAGCAGGAGGACGACAGGGGTGGAAAAACTGTTTTTT
CASRRTTGVEKLFF
>.|.|TRBJ2-5|TRBV2
TGTGCCAGCAGTGTTGATGGTGAGGGCCAGTACTTC
CASSVDGEGQYF
>.|once|TRBJ1-2|TRBV4-3
TGCGCCAGCAGCCAAGGGGTGTGGTCTGGCTACACCTTC
CASSQGVWSGYTF
>.|.|TRBJ1-2|TRBV9
TGTGCCAGCAGCGCGAATTCGGGACGGAACTATGGCTACACCTTC
CASSANSGRNYGYTF
>.|.|TRBJ1-6|TRBV6-5
TGTGCCAGCAGTTACATGGGGGGCGGTTCACCCCTCCACTTT
CASSYMGGGSPLHF
>TRBD2|.|TRBJ2-5|TRBV5-4
TGTGCCAGCAGCTTCACTAGCGGGGGAGCGGGAGAGACCCAGTACTTC
CASSFTSGGAGETQYF
>TRBD1|.|TRBJ1-5|TRBV2
TGTGCCAGCAGTCCACAGGGGGGCAATCAGCCCCAGCATTTT
CASSPQGGNQPQHF
>.|.|TRBJ2-3|TRBV6-6
TGTGCCAGCAGCTTTTATAGCACAGATACGCAGTATTTT
CASSFYSTDTQYF